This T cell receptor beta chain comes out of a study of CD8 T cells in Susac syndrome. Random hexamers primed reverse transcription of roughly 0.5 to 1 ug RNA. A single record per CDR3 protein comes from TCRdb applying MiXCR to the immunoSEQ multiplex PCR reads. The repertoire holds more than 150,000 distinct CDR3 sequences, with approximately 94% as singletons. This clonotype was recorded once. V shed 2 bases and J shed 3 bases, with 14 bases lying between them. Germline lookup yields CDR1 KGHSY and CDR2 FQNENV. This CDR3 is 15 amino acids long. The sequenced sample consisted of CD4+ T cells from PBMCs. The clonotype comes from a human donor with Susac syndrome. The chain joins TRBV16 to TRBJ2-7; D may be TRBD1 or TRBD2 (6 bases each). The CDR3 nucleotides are TGTGCCAGCAGCCAAGGAGAGGGGGGATACTACGAGCAGTACTTC. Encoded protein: CASSQGEGGYYEQYF.